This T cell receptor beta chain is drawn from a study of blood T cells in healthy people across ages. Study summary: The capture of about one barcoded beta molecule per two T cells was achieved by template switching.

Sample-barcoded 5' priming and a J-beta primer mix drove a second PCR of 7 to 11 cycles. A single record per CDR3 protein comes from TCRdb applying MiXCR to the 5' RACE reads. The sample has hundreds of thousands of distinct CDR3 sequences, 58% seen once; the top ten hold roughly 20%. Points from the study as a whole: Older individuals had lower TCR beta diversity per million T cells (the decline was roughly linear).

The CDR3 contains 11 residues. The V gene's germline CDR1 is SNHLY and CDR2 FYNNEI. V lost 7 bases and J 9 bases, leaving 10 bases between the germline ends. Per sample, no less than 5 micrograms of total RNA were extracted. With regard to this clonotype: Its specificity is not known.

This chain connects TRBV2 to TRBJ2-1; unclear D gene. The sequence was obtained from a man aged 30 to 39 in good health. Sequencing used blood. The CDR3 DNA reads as TGTGCCAGCACCCTTGGGCCTGAGCAGTTCTTC. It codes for CASTLGPEQFF.